Shown below are 5 T cell receptor beta chains from a single sample sequenced in a study of identical twins. TCRdb called the 5' RACE reads again in MiXCR, with one record for every CDR3 protein. The sample records approximately 500,000 distinct CDR3 sequences, over 12% being singletons. A further study also used this sample, focusing on yellow fever vaccine responses in identical twins.

Sequenced sample: CD4+ T cells sorted from blood. Source of these receptors: a young woman in good health.

This clonotype has a handful of counts. This chain links TRBV20-1 with TRBJ1-5, with 7 positions matching TRBD1. The CDR3 consists of 16 residues. With 3 bases clipped from V and 0 bases from J, the junction kept 8 bases outside the gene matches. From germline, CDR1 is DFQATT and CDR2 SNEGSKA (reference sequence). CDR3 DNA: TGCAGTGCTAGCAGAACCGGGACAGTTAGCAATCAGCCCCAGCATTTT. Amino acid sequence: CSASRTGTVSNQPQHF.

The chain carries TRBV3-1 and TRBJ1-1; D remains ambiguous. Germline lookup yields CDR1 LGHDT and CDR2 YNNKEL (reference sequence). The CDR3 is 14 amino acids. Trimming took off 1 base at V and 5 bases at J, with 11 bases between the two ends. The CDR3 protein is CASSQAIGFTEAFF. The DNA for the CDR3 is TGTGCCAGCAGCCAAGCGATAGGGTTTACTGAAGCTTTCTTT.

This clonotype was seen a few times. The chain couples TRBV6-1 to TRBJ1-2; D remains unclear. This CDR3 is 14 amino acids long. Germline V CDR1 and CDR2: MNHNS, SASEGT. V dropped 5 bases and J dropped 1 base, with 11 bases sitting between them. The CDR3, as DNA: TGTGCCAGCAGTCGATCAAGGGATAACTATGGCTACACCTTC. Amino acid sequence: CASSRSRDNYGYTF.

The V and J genes are TRBV7-8 and TRBJ2-3; 9 bases are a match to TRBD2. Per germline, CDR1 SGHVS and CDR2 FQNEAQ. The CDR3 loop spans 16 amino acids. Unmatched junction bases numbered 8, after V lost 7 bases and J lost 0 bases. CDR3 amino acids: CASISRTSVSTDTQYF. The CDR3 coding sequence is TGTGCCAGCATCTCCCGGACTAGCGTTAGCACAGATACGCAGTATTTT. The variable domain in full, completed from reference TRBV7-8 and TRBJ2-3, reads GAGVSQSPRYKVAKRGQDVALRCDPISGHVSLFWYQQALGQGPEFLTYFQNEAQLDKSGLPSDRFFAERPEGSVSTLKIQRTQQEDSAVYLCASISRTSVSTDTQYFGPGTRLTVL.

This clonotype appeared a few times. The V and J genes are TRBV10-3 and TRBJ1-1; no definite D call. In germline, CDR1 is ENHRY, CDR2 SYGVKD. CDR3 length: 13 residues. Trimming removed 4 bases at V and 0 bases at J, with 6 bases between. The CDR3 nucleotides are TGTGCCATCAGTGCGACAATGAACACTGAAGCTTTCTTT. As protein: CAISATMNTEAFF.